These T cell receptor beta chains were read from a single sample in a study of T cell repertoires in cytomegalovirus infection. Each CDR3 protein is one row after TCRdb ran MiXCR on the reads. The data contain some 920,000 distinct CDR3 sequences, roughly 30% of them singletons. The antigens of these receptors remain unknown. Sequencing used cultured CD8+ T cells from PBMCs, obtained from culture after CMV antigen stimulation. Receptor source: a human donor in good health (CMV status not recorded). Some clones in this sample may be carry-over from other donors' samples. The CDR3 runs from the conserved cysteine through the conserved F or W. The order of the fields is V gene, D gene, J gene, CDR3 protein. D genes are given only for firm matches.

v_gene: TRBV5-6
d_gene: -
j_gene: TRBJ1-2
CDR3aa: CASSLGDLPGNGYTF

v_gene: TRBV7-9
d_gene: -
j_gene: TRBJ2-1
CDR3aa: CASSLGTFPEQFF

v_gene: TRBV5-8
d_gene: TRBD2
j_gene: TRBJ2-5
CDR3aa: CASSPGLAGGRETQYF

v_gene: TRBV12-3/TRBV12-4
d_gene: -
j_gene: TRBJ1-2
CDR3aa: CASSPEPREGYTF

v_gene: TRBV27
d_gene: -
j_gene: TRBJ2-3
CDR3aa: CASAEGTYTDTQYF

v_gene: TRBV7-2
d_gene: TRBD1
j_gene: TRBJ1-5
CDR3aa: CASSLWGRDRGNQPQHF

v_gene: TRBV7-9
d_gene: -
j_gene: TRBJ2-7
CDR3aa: CASNGEITYEQYF

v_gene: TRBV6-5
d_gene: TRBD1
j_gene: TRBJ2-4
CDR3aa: CASSQSTGGKNIQYF

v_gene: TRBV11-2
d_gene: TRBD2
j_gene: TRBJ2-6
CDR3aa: CATYPGGDSGANVLTF

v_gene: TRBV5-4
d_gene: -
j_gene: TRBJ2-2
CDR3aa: CASSLAQGRGNTGELFF

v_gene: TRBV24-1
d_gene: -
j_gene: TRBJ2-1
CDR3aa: CATSALGDTNEQFF

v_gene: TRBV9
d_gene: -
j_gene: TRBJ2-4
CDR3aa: CASSPPDRLNIQYF

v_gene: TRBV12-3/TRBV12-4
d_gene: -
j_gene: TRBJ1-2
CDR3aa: CASSFGGSEGYTF

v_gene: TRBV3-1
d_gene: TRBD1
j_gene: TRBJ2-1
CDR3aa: CASSPSGQGDNEQFF

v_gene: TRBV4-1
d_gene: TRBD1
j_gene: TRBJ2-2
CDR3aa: CASQPGQNIGELFF

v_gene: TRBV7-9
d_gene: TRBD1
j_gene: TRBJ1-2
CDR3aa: CASSPGAGGGGYTF

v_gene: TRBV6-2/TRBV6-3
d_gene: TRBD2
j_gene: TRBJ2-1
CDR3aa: CASSHPQGRRAGGNEQFF

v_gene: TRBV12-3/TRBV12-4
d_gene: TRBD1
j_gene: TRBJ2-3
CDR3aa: CASSEYGPGTASTDTQYF

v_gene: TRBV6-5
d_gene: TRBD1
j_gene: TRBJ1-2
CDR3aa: CASSYEGGVRYGYTF

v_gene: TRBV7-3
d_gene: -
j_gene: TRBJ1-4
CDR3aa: CASSLNGGILPTNEKLFF

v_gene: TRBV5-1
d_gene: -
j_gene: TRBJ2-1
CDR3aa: CASSSQTGTVNEQFF

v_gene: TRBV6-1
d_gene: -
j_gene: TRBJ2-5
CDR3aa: CATFGQSWTETQYF

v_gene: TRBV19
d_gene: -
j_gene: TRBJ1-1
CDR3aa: CASTHSGGRTEAFF

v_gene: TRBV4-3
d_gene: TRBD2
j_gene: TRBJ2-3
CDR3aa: CASSPRLAGASTDTQYF

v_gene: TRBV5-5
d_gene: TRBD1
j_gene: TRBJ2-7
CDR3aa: CASSLERGHYEQYF

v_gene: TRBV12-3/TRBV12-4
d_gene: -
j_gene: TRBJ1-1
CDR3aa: CASSLVPTGDTEAFF

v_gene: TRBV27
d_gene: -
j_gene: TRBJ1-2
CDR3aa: CASSLGGSGSYGYTF

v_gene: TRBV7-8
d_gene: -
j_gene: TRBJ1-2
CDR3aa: CASSLEQGYNYGYTF

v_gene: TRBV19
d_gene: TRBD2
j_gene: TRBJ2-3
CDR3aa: CASSPGLAGTLRDTQYF

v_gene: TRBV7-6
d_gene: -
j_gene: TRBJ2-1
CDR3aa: CASSLGGVLADDLSYNEQFF

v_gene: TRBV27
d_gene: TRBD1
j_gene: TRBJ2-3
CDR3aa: CASSPEGTGWGTDTQYF

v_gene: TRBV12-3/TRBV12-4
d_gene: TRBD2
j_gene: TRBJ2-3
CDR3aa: CASSLRLAGLTWDTQYF

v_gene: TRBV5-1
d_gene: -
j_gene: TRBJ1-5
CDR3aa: CASSLGGANSNQPQHF

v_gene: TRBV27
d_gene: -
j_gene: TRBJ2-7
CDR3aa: CASGDEQYF

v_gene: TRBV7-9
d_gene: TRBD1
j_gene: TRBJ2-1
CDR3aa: CASSPGQGWLLGQFF

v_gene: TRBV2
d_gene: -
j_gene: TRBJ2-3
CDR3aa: CASETSGNTDTQYF